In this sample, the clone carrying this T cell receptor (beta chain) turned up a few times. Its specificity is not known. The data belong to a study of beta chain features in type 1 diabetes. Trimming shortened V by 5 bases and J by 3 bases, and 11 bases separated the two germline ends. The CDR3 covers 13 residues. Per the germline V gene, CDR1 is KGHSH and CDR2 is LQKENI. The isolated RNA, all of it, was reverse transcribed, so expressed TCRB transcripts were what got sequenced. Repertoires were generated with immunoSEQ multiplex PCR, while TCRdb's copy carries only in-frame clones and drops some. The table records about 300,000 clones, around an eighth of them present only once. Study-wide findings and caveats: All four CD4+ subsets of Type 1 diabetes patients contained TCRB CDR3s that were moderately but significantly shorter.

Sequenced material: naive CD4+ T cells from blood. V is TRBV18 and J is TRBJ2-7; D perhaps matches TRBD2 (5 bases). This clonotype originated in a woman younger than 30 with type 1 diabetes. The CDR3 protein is CASSVGGVYEQYV. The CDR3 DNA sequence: TGTGCCAGCTCAGTAGGAGGTGTCTACGAGCAGTACGTC.